This is a list of T cell receptor beta chains from one sample in a study of cytomegalovirus exposure and HLA in healthy donors. This table comes from immunoSEQ multiplex PCR, and its TCRdb copy is limited to in-frame clones, with some not included. The profile shows roughly 250,000 clones, around 65% of them singletons. Source material: PBMCs. The receptors shown here come from a female donor in good health and CMV-seronegative. The CDR3 runs from the conserved cysteine through the conserved F or W. D genes are given only for firm matches. Expanded clones get a size class; other rows say once, few or many, or leave the size out.

d_call	v_call	j_call	clone_size	cdr3_nt	cdr3_aa
-	TRBV11-2	TRBJ1-1	-	TGTGCCAGCAGCTTGGGGCAGTCCGGGCAAGCTTTCTTT	CASSLGQSGQAFF
-	TRBV28	TRBJ1-2	-	TGTGCCAGCAGTTTATTGACGCTTACAGTGATGAGCTACACCTTC	CASSLLTLTVMSYTF
TRBD1	TRBV10-1	TRBJ2-7	-	TGCGCCAGCAGTGGACAGGGTTACTACGAGCAGTACTTC	CASSGQGYYEQYF
TRBD1	TRBV28	TRBJ2-5	-	TGTGCCAGCGGGGACAGGGGGATTGGAGAGACCCAGTACTTC	CASGDRGIGETQYF
TRBD1	TRBV6-6	TRBJ2-7	few	TGTGCCAGCAGTTACTCGAGCCCGGGACAGGGGTACGAGCAGTACTTC	CASSYSSPGQGYEQYF
TRBD1	TRBV6-1	TRBJ2-7	-	TGTGCCAGCAGTCCCGTAGGGCAGGGGGCCTACGAGCAGTACTTC	CASSPVGQGAYEQYF
-	TRBV18	TRBJ2-7	once	TGTGCCAGCTCACCACCGACTCCCTCCTACGAGCAGTACTTC	CASSPPTPSYEQYF
-	TRBV27	TRBJ2-7	-	TGTGCCAGCAGTTCCTACGGGGGCTCCTACGAGCAGTACTTC	CASSSYGGSYEQYF
TRBD1	TRBV28	TRBJ2-7	once	TGTGCCAGCAGAAGCAGGGGGCTCTCCTACGAGCAGTACTTC	CASRSRGLSYEQYF
-	TRBV11-3	TRBJ2-7	-	TGTGCCAGCAGCGGGACACATTTGCCCTACGAGCAGTACTTC	CASSGTHLPYEQYF
-	TRBV6-5	TRBJ2-7	once	TGTGCCAGCAGTTGGGGACAAGGGCCTTACGAGCAGTACTTC	CASSWGQGPYEQYF
TRBD2	TRBV12-5	TRBJ2-7	-	TGTGCTAGTGGTTTGGCCCGCGGGAGCTGGTACGAGCAGTACTTC	CASGLARGSWYEQYF
-	TRBV19	TRBJ2-7	-	TGTGCCAGTAATACTAGCTCCTACGAGCAGTACTTC	CASNTSSYEQYF
TRBD1	TRBV25-1	TRBJ2-7	-	TGTGCCAGCGGGGACAGGAGTTCCTACGAGCAGTACTTC	CASGDRSSYEQYF
TRBD1	TRBV18	TRBJ1-1	-	TGTGCCAGCTCCCCAGTCCGGGACAGGAACACTGAAGCTTTCTTT	CASSPVRDRNTEAFF
-	TRBV7-6	TRBJ1-3	-	TGTGCCAGCAGCCGATTTCTCGGGGGAAACACCATATATTTT	CASSRFLGGNTIYF
TRBD2	TRBV7-2	TRBJ2-7	-	TGTGCCAGCAGCCCGACTAGCTCACACTACTACGAGCAGTACTTC	CASSPTSSHYYEQYF
TRBD2	TRBV2	TRBJ2-5	-	TGTGCCAGCAGTGCGGACCTAGCGGGAGGGGAGACCCAGTACTTC	CASSADLAGGETQYF
TRBD1	TRBV29-1	TRBJ1-2	-	TGCAGCGTGAACAGGGGAAGAAGCTATGGCTACACCTTC	CSVNRGRSYGYTF
TRBD2	TRBV28	TRBJ2-1	-	TGTGCCAGCAGTCTCACTAGCGGGATTCTGAATGAGCAGTTCTTC	CASSLTSGILNEQFF
TRBD2	TRBV2	TRBJ2-7	-	TGTGCCCGCAGGGTAGCGGGACGTTACGAGCAGTACTTC	CARRVAGRYEQYF
-	TRBV7-9	TRBJ2-3	-	TGTGCGGTTGGACTGAACACAGATACGCAGTATTTT	CAVGLNTDTQYF
-	TRBV6-1	TRBJ1-5	-	TGTGCCGGGCACGAATGGAAGGATCAGCCCCAGCATTTT	CAGHEWKDQPQHF
TRBD2	TRBV5-1	TRBJ2-5	-	TGCGCCAGCAGCCCCGGGACTAGCGGAGAGACCCAGTACTTC	CASSPGTSGETQYF
TRBD1	TRBV28	TRBJ2-7	-	TGTGCCAGCAGTTTCGGTCAGGGGGCGAACGAGCAGTACTTC	CASSFGQGANEQYF
-	TRBV7-9	TRBJ2-3	-	TGTGCCAGCCTGGGATGGGGACTTCGCACAGATACGCAGTATTTT	CASLGWGLRTDTQYF
-	TRBV11-3	TRBJ2-1	-	TGTGCCAGCAGCGGCCGGCAAAGGGGCTCCTACAATGAGCAGTTCTTC	CASSGRQRGSYNEQFF
-	TRBV25-1	TRBJ2-7	-	TGTGCCAGCACAGCAGGGGCCGAGCAGTACTTC	CASTAGAEQYF
-	TRBV30	TRBJ2-2	-	TGTGCCTGGAGTGTATTGCTGGGGGCATACACCGGGGAGCTGTTTTTT	CAWSVLLGAYTGELFF
TRBD2	TRBV6-8	TRBJ2-7	-	TGTGCCAGCAGTACCACTAGCGCGCGCTCCTACGAGCAGTACTTC	CASSTTSARSYEQYF
-	TRBV7-9	TRBJ1-5	-	TGTGCCAGCAGCTTAGACAGGGTAGGACAGCCCCAGCATTTT	CASSLDRVGQPQHF
TRBD2	TRBV28	TRBJ2-6	-	TGTGCCAGCACTTCGGGACTATCTGGGGCCAACGTCCTGACTTTC	CASTSGLSGANVLTF
-	TRBV9	TRBJ2-7	-	TGTGCCAGCAGCGAGTCCCCCTCCTACGAGCAGTACTTC	CASSESPSYEQYF
TRBD1	TRBV5-1	TRBJ2-4	-	TGCGCCAGCAGGACCGGGACAGATTCCATTCAGTACTTC	CASRTGTDSIQYF
-	TRBV21-1	TRBJ2-7	-	TGTGCCAGCAGCACACCACCGGGACAGGGGACCTACGAGCAGTACTTC	CASSTPPGQGTYEQYF
TRBD1	TRBV5-7	TRBJ1-6	few	TGTGCCAGCAGCTTGGCCCCCCGGGACAGCTCCTATAATTCACCCCTCCACTTT	CASSLAPRDSSYNSPLHF
TRBD1	TRBV29-1	TRBJ2-7	-	TGCAGCGTCATGACCGGGACAGCCTTACACTTC	CSVMTGTALHF
-	TRBV15	TRBJ1-5	few	TGTGCCACCGCCGAAGGGCCCGATTCGGGGCAGCCCCAGCATTTT	CATAEGPDSGQPQHF
TRBD1	TRBV12-5	TRBJ1-2	few	TGTGCTAGTGGTTTGACCACAGGGGTCGATGGCTACACCTTC	CASGLTTGVDGYTF
TRBD2	TRBV6-1	TRBJ2-7	-	TGTGCCAGCAGCCGACTAGCGGGCAAATACGAGCAGTACTTC	CASSRLAGKYEQYF
-	TRBV20-1	TRBJ2-5	-	TGCAGTGCTCAGGGCACGGAGACCCAGTACTTC	CSAQGTETQYF
TRBD2	TRBV29-1	TRBJ2-4	-	TGCAGCGTTGCGGCGGGAAGCGGGGTCAAAAACATTCAGTACTTC	CSVAAGSGVKNIQYF